The 12 T cell receptor beta chains given below trace back to one sample, sequenced in a study of cytomegalovirus exposure and HLA in healthy donors. The PCR employed 60 Vbeta primers together with 13 Jbeta primers. Clones were sequenced by immunoSEQ multiplex PCR, and TCRdb holds only the in-frame ones, with some missing. The data contain under 200,000 clones, about 62% of them singletons. The specimen was PBMCs. These receptors were collected from a man between 35 and 55 years old in good health and CMV-seronegative.

V usage is TRBV10-3 and J usage is TRBJ1-5; D might be TRBD1 (5 bases). Per the germline V gene, CDR1 is ENHRY and CDR2 is SYGVKD. The CDR3 spans 13 residues. V dropped 10 bases and J dropped 4 bases, with 14 bases sitting between them. The CDR3 spells CATTTGVNQPQHF. The DNA of the CDR3 is TGTGCCACCACTACAGGAGTTAATCAGCCCCAGCATTTT.

This chain connects TRBV10-3 to TRBJ2-5; 16 bases map to TRBD2. In germline, CDR1 is ENHRY, CDR2 SYGVKD. CDR3 length: 17 amino acids. V dropped 4 bases and J dropped 2; count of bases not matched to a gene: 4. The CDR3 DNA is TGTGCCATCAGTGCGGGACTAGCGGGGGGGGTTCAAGAGACCCAGTACTTC. This translates into CAISAGLAGGVQETQYF.

In nucleotides, the CDR3 is TGTGCCAGTAGTATACCCCAGGGCGCAGCGACCCTCCACTTT. Protein product: CASSIPQGAATLHF. The chain couples TRBV19 to TRBJ1-6; D possibly corresponds to TRBD1 (5 bases). The CDR3 extends over 14 amino acids. V shed 2 bases and J shed 14 bases, with 16 bases lying between them. Germline V gives CDR1 LNHDA, CDR2 SQIVND (reference sequence).

This chain connects TRBV5-1 to TRBJ2-5, with TRBD2 identical over 8 bases. Germline V gene lookup returns CDR1 SGHRS and CDR2 YFSETQ. CDR3 length: 15 residues. V was clipped by 3 bases and J by 2 bases; unmatched bases: 6. For the CDR3, the DNA is TGCGCCAGCAGCTCGCCTTCTAGCGGGCAAGAGACCCAGTACTTC. It codes for CASSSPSSGQETQYF.

V gene TRBV10-3 combines with J gene TRBJ2-7, with a tentative D call TRBD1 (5 bases). Germline values: CDR1 ENHRY, CDR2 SYGVKD. The CDR3 loop spans 13 amino acids. V lost 3 bases and J lost 0, with 6 bases in between. CDR3: CAISDRVSYEQYF. Here the CDR3 DNA reads TGTGCCATCAGTGACAGGGTCTCCTACGAGCAGTACTTC.

This chain connects TRBV6-5 to TRBJ2-5, with TRBD1 matching 12 bases. The J call may be incorrect, as the DNA end agrees better with TRBJ2-7. Germline V gene sequence: CDR1 MNHEY, CDR2 SVGAGI. The CDR3 is made up of 15 amino acids. The CDR3 nucleotides read TGTGCCAGCAGAAAGGGACAGGGGGCAACCTACGAGCAGTACTTC. Translating gives CASRKGQGATYEQYF.

The chain uses TRBV27 and TRBJ2-7; 9 nucleotides line up with TRBD1. With 8 bases clipped from V and 5 bases from J, the junction kept 16 bases outside the gene matches. The CDR3 covers 16 residues. Per the germline V gene, CDR1 is MNHEY and CDR2 is SMNVEV (reference sequence). CDR3 bases: TGTGCCAGCCGCTTTGGATGGGACAGGGATCCCGACGAGCAGTACTTC. As protein: CASRFGWDRDPDEQYF.

The CDR3 DNA is TGTGCCTGGAGGGCAGGGGTTAGCACAGATACGCAGTATTTT. It translates to CAWRAGVSTDTQYF. V usage is TRBV30 and J usage is TRBJ2-3, with D maybe TRBD1 (6 bases). From germline, CDR1 is GTSNPN and CDR2 SVGIG (reference sequence). This CDR3 has 14 amino acids. Trimming pared 3 bases from V and 0 bases from J, leaving 10 bases between.

As for this clone: Other DNA sequences from this sample encode an identical CDR3 as well. The genes are TRBV7-8 and TRBJ2-5; 10 bases agree with TRBD2. V trimming: 0 bases; J trimming: 3 bases; junction bases outside the gene matches: 10. The CDR3 has 18 residues. Germline lookup yields CDR1 SGHVS and CDR2 FQNEAQ. The CDR3 DNA reads as TGTGCCAGCAGCTTAGCGTATAGAAGCGGGGGGGCCGAAGAGACCCAGTACTTC. Protein product: CASSLAYRSGGAEETQYF.

This chain connects TRBV9 to TRBJ1-2; TRBD1 agrees at 9 bases. J was trimmed by 6 bases and V by 2 bases; bases with no gene match: 2. The CDR3 consists of 13 residues. Germline V CDR1 and CDR2: SGDLS, YYNGEE. The CDR3 here is CASSVTGGHGYTF. CDR3 nucleotide sequence: TGTGCCAGCAGCGTCACAGGGGGCCATGGCTACACCTTC.

The table lists this clone with a count of one. The J gene is TRBJ2-7, the V gene TRBV18, with D perhaps matching TRBD2 (5 bases). The CDR3 length is 15 residues. Germline lookup yields CDR1 KGHSH and CDR2 LQKENI. V was trimmed by 2 bases and J by 2 bases, leaving 13 bases between them. CDR3 region: CASSPYEGRTYEQYF. CDR3 nucleotides: TGTGCCAGCTCACCATACGAGGGCAGGACCTACGAGCAGTACTTC.

The V and J genes are TRBV7-2 and TRBJ1-2, with 7 bases identical to TRBD1. Germline loops: CDR1 SGHTA, CDR2 FQGNSA. The CDR3 runs to 15 residues. Trimming removed 3 bases from V and 0 bases from J; junction bases left unmatched: 4. CDR3: CASSLRGPANYGYTF. CDR3 coding DNA: TGTGCCAGCAGCTTGAGGGGGCCTGCTAACTATGGCTACACCTTC.